A single T cell receptor (beta chain) is shown here with its context. Its antigen remains unidentified. This CDR3 contains 17 residues. V lost 5 bases to trimming and J lost 4 bases; unmatched junction nucleotides: 14. Germline CDR1 and CDR2: SGHVS and FQNEAQ. The source of the sample is a study of cytomegalovirus exposure and HLA in healthy donors. Whole-study findings and limits: Later analysis placed DRB1 highest and HLA-C lowest in TCR association rates, which differed by HLA locus. Most of the TCR beta V segments (in an earlier analysis) were productive either about 87% or about 30% of the time.

PCR involved 60 Vbeta and 13 Jbeta primers. Only in-frame clones appear in the TCRdb table, and some are missing; sequencing was by immunoSEQ multiplex PCR. Here the sample spans some 150,000 clones, about 80% being singletons. This clonotype was sampled from a man aged 30-40 years in good health and CMV-seropositive. This chain links TRBV7-8 with TRBJ2-1; 7 nucleotides line up with TRBD2. Sequencing was performed on PBMCs. CDR3 region: CASSLEVIASGYNEQFF. CDR3 nucleotides: TGTGCCAGCAGCCTCGAGGTCATCGCTAGCGGTTACAATGAGCAGTTCTTC. Full variable domain (missing parts from reference TRBV7-8 and TRBJ2-1): GAGVSQSPRYKVAKRGQDVALRCDPISGHVSLFWYQQALGQGPEFLTYFQNEAQLDKSGLPSDRFFAERPEGSVSTLKIQRTQQEDSAVYLCASSLEVIASGYNEQFFGPGTRLTVL.